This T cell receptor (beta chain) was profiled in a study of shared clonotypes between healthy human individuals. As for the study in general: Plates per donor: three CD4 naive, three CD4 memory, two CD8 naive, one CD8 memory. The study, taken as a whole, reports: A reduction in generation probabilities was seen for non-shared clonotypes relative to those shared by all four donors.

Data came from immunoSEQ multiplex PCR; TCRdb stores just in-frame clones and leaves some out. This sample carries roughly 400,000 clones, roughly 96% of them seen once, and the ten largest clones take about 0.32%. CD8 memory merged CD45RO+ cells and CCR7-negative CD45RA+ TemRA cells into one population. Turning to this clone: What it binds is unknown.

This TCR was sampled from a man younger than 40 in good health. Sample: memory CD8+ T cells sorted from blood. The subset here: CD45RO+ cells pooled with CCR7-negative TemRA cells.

CDR3 DNA sequence: TGTGCCAGCAGTTACTCGCGACAGGGCGAGACCCAGTACTTC. Its protein product is CASSYSRQGETQYF. The chain links TRBV6-5 to TRBJ2-5; 7 bases fit TRBD1. CDR1 MNHEY and CDR2 SVGAGI come from the germline V gene. The CDR3 runs to 14 residues. V lost 0 bases and J lost 5; bases outside the gene matches: 3.